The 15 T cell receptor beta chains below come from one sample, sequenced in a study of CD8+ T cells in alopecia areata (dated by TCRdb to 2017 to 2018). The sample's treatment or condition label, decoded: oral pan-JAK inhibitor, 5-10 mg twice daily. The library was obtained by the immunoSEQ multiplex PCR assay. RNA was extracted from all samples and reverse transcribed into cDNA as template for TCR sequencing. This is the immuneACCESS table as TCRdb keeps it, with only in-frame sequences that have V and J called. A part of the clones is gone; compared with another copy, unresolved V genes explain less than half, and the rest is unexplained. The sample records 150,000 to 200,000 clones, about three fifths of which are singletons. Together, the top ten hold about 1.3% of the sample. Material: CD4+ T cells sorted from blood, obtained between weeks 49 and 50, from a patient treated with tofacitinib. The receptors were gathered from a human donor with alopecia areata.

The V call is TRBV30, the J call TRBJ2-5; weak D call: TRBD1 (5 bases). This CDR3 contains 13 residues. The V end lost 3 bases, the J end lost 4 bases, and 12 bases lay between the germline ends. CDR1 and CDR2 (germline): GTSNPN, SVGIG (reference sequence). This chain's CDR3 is CAWRDRNGETQYF. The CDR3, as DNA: TGTGCCTGGAGAGACAGAAACGGAGAGACCCAGTACTTC.

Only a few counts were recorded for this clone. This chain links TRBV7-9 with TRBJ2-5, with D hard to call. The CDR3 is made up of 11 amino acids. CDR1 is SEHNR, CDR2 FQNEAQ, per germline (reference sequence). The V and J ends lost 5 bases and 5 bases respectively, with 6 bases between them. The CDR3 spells CASSDLETQYF. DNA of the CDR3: TGTGCCAGCAGCGATTTGGAGACCCAGTACTTC.

The CDR3 nucleotides read TGTGCCTGGAATGCAGGGGAAAACTATGGCTACACCTTC. Translated, it gives CAWNAGENYGYTF. This sequence joins TRBV30 and TRBJ1-2; the D gene is possibly TRBD1 (6 bases). V gave up 4 bases and J gave up 2 bases, with 11 bases separating them. The length of the CDR3 is 13 residues. Germline V gives CDR1 GTSNPN, CDR2 SVGIG (reference sequence).

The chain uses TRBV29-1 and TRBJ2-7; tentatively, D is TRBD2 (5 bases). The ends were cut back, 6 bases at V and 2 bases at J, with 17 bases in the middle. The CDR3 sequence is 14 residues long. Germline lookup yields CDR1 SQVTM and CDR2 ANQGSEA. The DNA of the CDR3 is TGCAGCGTGGAACAGAGTACTAGACCCTACGAGCAGTACTTC. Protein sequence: CSVEQSTRPYEQYF.

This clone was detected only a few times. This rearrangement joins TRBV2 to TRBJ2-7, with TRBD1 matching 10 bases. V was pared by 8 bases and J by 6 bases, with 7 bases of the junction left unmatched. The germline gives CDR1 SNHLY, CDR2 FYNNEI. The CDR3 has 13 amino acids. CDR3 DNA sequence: TGTGCCAGCTTCCGGGACAGGGGCGGCGAGCAGTACTTC. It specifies CASFRDRGGEQYF.

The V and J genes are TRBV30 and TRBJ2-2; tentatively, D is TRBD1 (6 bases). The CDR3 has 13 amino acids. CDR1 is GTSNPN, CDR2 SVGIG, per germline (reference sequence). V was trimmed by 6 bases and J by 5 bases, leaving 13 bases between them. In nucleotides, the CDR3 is TGTGCCTGTTTTCGAGGGGGAACCGGGGAGCTGTTTTTT. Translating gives CACFRGGTGELFF.

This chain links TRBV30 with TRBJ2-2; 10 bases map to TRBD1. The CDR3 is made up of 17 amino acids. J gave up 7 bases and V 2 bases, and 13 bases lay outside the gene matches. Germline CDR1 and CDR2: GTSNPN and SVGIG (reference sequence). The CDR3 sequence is CAWSSGTGVRFDGELFF. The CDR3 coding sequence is TGTGCCTGGAGTTCCGGGACAGGGGTTCGATTTGACGGGGAGCTGTTTTTT.

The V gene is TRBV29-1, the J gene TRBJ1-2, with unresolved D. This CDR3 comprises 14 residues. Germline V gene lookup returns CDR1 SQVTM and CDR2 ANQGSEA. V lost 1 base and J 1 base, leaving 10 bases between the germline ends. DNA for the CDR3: TGCAGCGTTGAAGCTTTGAGCGGTAACTATGGCTACACCTTC. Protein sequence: CSVEALSGNYGYTF.

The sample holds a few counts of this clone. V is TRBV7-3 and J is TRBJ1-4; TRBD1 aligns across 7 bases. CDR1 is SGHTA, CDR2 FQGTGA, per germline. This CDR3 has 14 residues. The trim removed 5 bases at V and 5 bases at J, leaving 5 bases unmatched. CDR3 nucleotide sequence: TGTGCCAGCAGCCTAGACAGGGAGAATGAAAAACTGTTTTTT. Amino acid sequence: CASSLDRENEKLFF. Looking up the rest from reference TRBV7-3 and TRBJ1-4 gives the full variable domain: GAGVSQTPSNKVTEKGKYVELRCDPISGHTALYWYRQSLGQGPEFLIYFQGTGAADDSGLPNDRFFAVRPEGSVSTLKIQRTERGDSAVYLCASSLDRENEKLFFGSGTQLSVL.

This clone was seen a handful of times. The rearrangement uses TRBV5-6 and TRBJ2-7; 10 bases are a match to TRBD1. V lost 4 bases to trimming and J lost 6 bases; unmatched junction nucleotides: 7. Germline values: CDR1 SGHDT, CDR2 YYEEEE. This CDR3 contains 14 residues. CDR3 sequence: CASSRPGTGAEQYF. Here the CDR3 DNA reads TGTGCCAGCAGCCGTCCCGGGACAGGGGCCGAGCAGTACTTC.

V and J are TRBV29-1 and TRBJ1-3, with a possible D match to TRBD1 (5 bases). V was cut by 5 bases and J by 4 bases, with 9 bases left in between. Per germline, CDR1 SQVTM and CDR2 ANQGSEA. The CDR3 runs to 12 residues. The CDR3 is CSVTRDGNTIYF. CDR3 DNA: TGCAGCGTTACTCGGGACGGAAACACCATATATTTT. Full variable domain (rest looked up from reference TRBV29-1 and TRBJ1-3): SAVISQKPSRDICQRGTSLTIQCQVDSQVTMMFWYRQQPGQSLTLIATANQGSEATYESGFVIDKFPISRPNLTFSTLTVSNMSPEDSSIYLCSVTRDGNTIYFGEGSWLTVV.

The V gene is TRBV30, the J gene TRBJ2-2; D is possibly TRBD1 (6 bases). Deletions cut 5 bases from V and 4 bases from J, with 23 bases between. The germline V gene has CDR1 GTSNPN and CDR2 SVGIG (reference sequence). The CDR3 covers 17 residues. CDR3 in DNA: TGTGCCTGGGGGGGCAGAGGACAGACCCTCCGCACCGGGGAGCTGTTTTTT. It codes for CAWGGRGQTLRTGELFF.

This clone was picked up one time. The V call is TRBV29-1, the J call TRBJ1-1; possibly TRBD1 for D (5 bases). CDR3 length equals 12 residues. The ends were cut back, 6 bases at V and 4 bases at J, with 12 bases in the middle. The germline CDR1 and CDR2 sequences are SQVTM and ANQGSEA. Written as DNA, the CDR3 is TGCAGCGTGGCACAGGAAGCCACTGAAGCTTTCTTT. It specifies CSVAQEATEAFF.

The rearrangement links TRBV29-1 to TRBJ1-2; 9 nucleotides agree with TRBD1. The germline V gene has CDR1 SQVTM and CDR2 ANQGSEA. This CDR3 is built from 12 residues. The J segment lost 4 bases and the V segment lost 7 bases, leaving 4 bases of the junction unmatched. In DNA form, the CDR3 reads TGCAGCGCTCACAGGGGGCTCTATGGCTACACCTTC. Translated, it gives CSAHRGLYGYTF.

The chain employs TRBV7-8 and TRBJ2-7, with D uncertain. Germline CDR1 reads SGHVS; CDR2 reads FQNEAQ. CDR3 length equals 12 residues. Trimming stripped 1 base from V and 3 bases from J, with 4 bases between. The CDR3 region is CASSLGDYEQYF. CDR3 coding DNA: TGTGCCAGCAGCTTAGGAGACTACGAGCAGTACTTC.